The 12 T cell receptor beta chains below were found in one sample sequenced in a study of blood T cells in healthy people across ages. A second roughly 6 to 11 cycle PCR used barcoded and J-beta primers. TCRdb independently ran MiXCR on the 5' RACE reads; one entry per CDR3 protein. This sample carries around 1,500,000 distinct CDR3 sequences, around 39% of them seen once, and the ten largest clones take approximately 7.9%. What was sequenced was blood. The receptors were gathered from a woman younger than 30 in good health.

This clonotype was counted only a few times. The chain carries TRBV7-9 and TRBJ2-5; TRBD2 might be the D (5 bases). CDR3 length: 14 residues. Trimming shortened V by 10 bases and J by 11 bases, and 26 bases separated the two germline ends. Germline V gene lookup returns CDR1 SEHNR and CDR2 FQNEAQ (reference sequence). The CDR3 DNA reads TGTGCCACCTCTCCGGGAACTCCACACAATGAGCAGTACTTC. It codes for CATSPGTPHNEQYF.

The rearrangement links TRBV3-1 to TRBJ2-4; TRBD2 aligns across 8 bases. Judging by the DNA end, TRBJ2-7 fits better; the J call may be wrong. CDR1 is LGHDT, CDR2 YNNKEL, per germline (reference sequence). The length of the CDR3 is 16 residues. CDR3 amino acids: CASSQAPAGGFHEQYF. The CDR3, as DNA: TGTGCCAGCAGCCAAGCGCCGGCGGGAGGCTTCCACGAGCAGTACTTC.

The chain combines TRBV5-1 with TRBJ2-5, with 14 bases lining up with TRBD2. The CDR3 has 19 residues. Per germline, CDR1 SGHRS and CDR2 YFSETQ. V dropped 0 bases and J dropped 11; count of bases not matched to a gene: 18. CDR3 DNA sequence: TGCGCCAGCAGCTTGGGCGGGACTAGCGGGGGAAATGCCTACAATGAGCAGTACTTC. As protein: CASSLGGTSGGNAYNEQYF.

The rearrangement links TRBV27 to TRBJ1-2; 8 bases line up with TRBD1. J lost 3 bases, V lost 5 bases, and 8 bases had no gene match. Germline V lookup: CDR1 MNHEY, CDR2 SMNVEV (reference sequence). The length of the CDR3 is 15 residues. CDR3 nucleotides: TGTGCCAGCAGTCCGACAGGGGCGCTCGACTATGGCTACACCTTC. It yields the protein CASSPTGALDYGYTF.

The gene calls are TRBV5-1 and TRBJ2-2; unclear D gene. Germline CDR1 and CDR2: SGHRS and YFSETQ. With 3 bases removed from V and 6 bases from J, the gap between germline ends came to 12 bases. The CDR3 consists of 14 residues. CDR3 in amino acids: CASSSTPQAGELFF. For the CDR3, the DNA is TGCGCCAGCAGCTCTACTCCTCAGGCCGGGGAGCTGTTTTTT.

The rearrangement uses TRBV20-1 and TRBJ2-1; the D gene is possibly TRBD2 (6 bases). Trimming removed 5 bases from V and 8 bases from J, with 13 bases in between. Germline CDR1 and CDR2: DFQATT and SNEGSKA (reference sequence). The CDR3 is 12 amino acids. This CDR3 is CSALPGGHEQFF. CDR3 coding DNA: TGCAGTGCTCTCCCCGGGGGACATGAGCAGTTCTTC.

V and J are TRBV3-1 and TRBJ2-1; TRBD2 matches at 11 bases. The germline CDR1 and CDR2 sequences are LGHDT and YNNKEL (reference sequence). CDR3 length equals 16 residues. V shed 3 bases and J 6 bases; nucleotides not matched to a gene: 7. CDR3 residues: CASSQHGTSGANEQFF. The CDR3 DNA is TGTGCCAGCAGCCAGCACGGGACTAGCGGAGCCAATGAGCAGTTCTTC.

The chain links TRBV7-6 to TRBJ2-1; 11 bases align to TRBD2. CDR1 and CDR2 from the germline V gene are SGHVS and FNYEAQ. With V trimmed by 2 bases and J by 9 bases, 9 bases remained unmatched. The CDR3 is made up of 16 amino acids. CDR3 nucleotide sequence: TGTGCCAGCAGCTTATTAGCGGGAGGGCTTTCTCTTGAGCAGTTCTTC. Its translation: CASSLLAGGLSLEQFF. Filled out from reference TRBV7-6 and TRBJ2-1, the complete variable domain reads GAGVSQSPRYKVTKRGQDVALRCDPISGHVSLYWYRQALGQGPEFLTYFNYEAQQDKSGLPNDRFSAERPEGSISTLTIQRTEQRDSAMYRCASSLLAGGLSLEQFFGPGTRLTVL.

The J gene is TRBJ2-3, the V gene TRBV12-1; TRBD2, the D gene given by the table, was not confirmed from the DNA. TRBV12-1 represents a pseudogene. The CDR3 loop spans 17 amino acids. The CDR3 region is CASSPGLAGGQQVTQYF. In DNA, the CDR3 is TGTGCCAGCAGCCCCGGACTAGCGGGGGGGCAACAAGTTACGCAGTATTTT.

CDR3 nucleotide sequence: TGTGCCAGCAGCTTAGAGGGACTAGCGGGGGCACTACCGCCCCGGGAGACCCAGTACTTC. Residues: CASSLEGLAGALPPRETQYF. The chain links TRBV11-2 to TRBJ2-5, with 14 bases identical to TRBD2. This CDR3 has 20 residues. CDR1 and CDR2 (germline): SGHAT, FQNNGV. After removal of 0 bases from V and 5 bases from J, the junction contained 14 bases not matched to a gene.

This clonotype has a handful of counts. The chain combines TRBV20-1 with TRBJ1-2; D remains unclear. V was trimmed by 0 bases and J by 2 bases, leaving 7 bases between them. The CDR3 is 13 residues long. From germline, CDR1 is DFQATT and CDR2 SNEGSKA (reference sequence). This CDR3 is CSARDSRNYGYTF. The CDR3 DNA sequence: TGCAGTGCTAGAGATAGCAGAAACTATGGCTACACCTTC.

This clonotype came up a few times. CDR3 in amino acids: CATRTVSNQPQHF. CDR3 sequence (DNA): TGTGCGACTAGGACAGTTAGCAATCAGCCCCAGCATTTT. The chain has TRBV6-1 and TRBJ1-5; weak D call: TRBD1 (6 bases). The CDR3 sequence is 13 residues long. Germline V lookup: CDR1 MNHNS, CDR2 SASEGT.